This paragraph covers one T cell receptor (beta chain) sequence. immunoSEQ v3.0 was run at survey level. Profiled with immunoSEQ multiplex PCR; TCRdb holds only in-frame clones, not every one. The sample has 35,000 to 45,000 clones; roughly four fifths are singletons. This entry is derived from a study of long-term antiretroviral therapy in people with HIV. In the study overall: A decade or so separates the oldest specimens from the later 2015 immediate-ART recommendation.

V was pared by 0 bases and J by 3 bases, with 11 bases between. From germline, CDR1 is SGHVS and CDR2 FNYEAQ. CDR3 length equals 15 residues. The receptor was isolated from a man aged 18 to 30 with HIV. This chain joins TRBV7-6 and TRBJ1-1; TRBD1 is a possible D gene (5 bases). Sample: unsorted PBMCs, taken 0.3 years after starting antiretroviral therapy. The CDR3 protein is CASSLAGVRDTEAFF. In nucleotides, the CDR3 is TGTGCCAGCAGCTTAGCAGGGGTGAGGGACACTGAAGCTTTCTTT. Variable domain in full (rest from reference TRBV7-6 and TRBJ1-1): GAGVSQSPRYKVTKRGQDVALRCDPISGHVSLYWYRQALGQGPEFLTYFNYEAQQDKSGLPNDRFSAERPEGSISTLTIQRTEQRDSAMYRCASSLAGVRDTEAFFGQGTRLTVV.